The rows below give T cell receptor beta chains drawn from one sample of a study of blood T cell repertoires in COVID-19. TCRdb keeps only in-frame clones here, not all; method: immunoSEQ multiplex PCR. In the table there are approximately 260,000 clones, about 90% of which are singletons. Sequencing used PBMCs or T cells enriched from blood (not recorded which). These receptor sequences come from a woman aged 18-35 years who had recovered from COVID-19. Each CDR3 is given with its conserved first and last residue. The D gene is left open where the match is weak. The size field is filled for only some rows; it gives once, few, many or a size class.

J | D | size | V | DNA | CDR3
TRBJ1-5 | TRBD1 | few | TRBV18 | TGTGCCAGCTCACCACTCGCCGACAGGGGAGGGTACTCTCAGCCCCAGCATTTT | CASSPLADRGGYSQPQHF
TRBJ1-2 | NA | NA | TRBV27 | TGTGCCAGCTATCACCCAGGGGATGGCTACACCTTC | CASYHPGDGYTF
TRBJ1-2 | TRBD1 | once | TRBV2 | TGTGCCAGCAACCTACCGGGACAGGGAGGGGGGAGTTATGGCTACACCTTC | CASNLPGQGGGSYGYTF
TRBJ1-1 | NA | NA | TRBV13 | TGTGCCAGCAGCCCACGTTACGGGGGGGGCCTTGTTTTGGAAGCTTTCTTT | CASSPRYGGGLVLEAFF
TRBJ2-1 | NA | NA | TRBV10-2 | TGCGCCAGCAGGTCCTGGGGGGTCCCAAATGAGCAGTTCTTC | CASRSWGVPNEQFF
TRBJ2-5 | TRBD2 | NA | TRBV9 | TGTGCCAGCAGCGAAGCGGGGGCCGGGGAGACCCAGTACTTC | CASSEAGAGETQYF
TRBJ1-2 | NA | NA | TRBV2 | TGTGCCAGCAGTGATTTACAGGGATACTATGGCTACACCTTC | CASSDLQGYYGYTF
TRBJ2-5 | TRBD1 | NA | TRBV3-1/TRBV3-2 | TGTGCCAGCAGCCCGACAGGGGGGAAGACCCAGTACTTC | CASSPTGGKTQYF
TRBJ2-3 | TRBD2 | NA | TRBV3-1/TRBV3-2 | TGTGCCAGCAGCCTCCGATCGGTGGGAGGGACAGATACGCAGTATTTT | CASSLRSVGGTDTQYF
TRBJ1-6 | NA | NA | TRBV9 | TGTGCCAGCAGCGTAGATCGGGTGGTAGGTTCACCCCTCCACTTT | CASSVDRVVGSPLHF
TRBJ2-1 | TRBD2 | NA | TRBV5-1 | TGCGCCAGCAGATCCAGCGGGATGTACAATGAGCAGTTCTTC | CASRSSGMYNEQFF
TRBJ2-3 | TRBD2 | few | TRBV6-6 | TGTGCCGGGGCGGGGGGGCCTGGAGATACGCAGTATTTT | CAGAGGPGDTQYF
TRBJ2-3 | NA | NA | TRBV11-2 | TGTGCCAGCAGCTTAGCAGGCGATACGCAGTATTTT | CASSLAGDTQYF
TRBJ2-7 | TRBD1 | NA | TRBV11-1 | TGTGCCAGCAGCCAGTGGGCAGGGGGCTCCTACGAGCAGTACTTC | CASSQWAGGSYEQYF
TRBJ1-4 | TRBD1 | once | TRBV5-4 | TGTGCCAGCAGCCTGGGGCAGGGGGCTAATGAAAAACTGTTTTTT | CASSLGQGANEKLFF
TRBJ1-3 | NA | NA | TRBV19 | TGTGCCAGTAGTATAGCAGGAAACTCTGGAAACACCATATATTTT | CASSIAGNSGNTIYF
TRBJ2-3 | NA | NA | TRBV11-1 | TGTGCCAGCAGCGCTCGCAGATCGGATACGCAGTATTTT | CASSARRSDTQYF
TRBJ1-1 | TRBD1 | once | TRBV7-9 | TGTGCCAGCACCCAAGGGTGGGGACAGGGGGCCCGACTAGCTGAAGCTTTCTTT | CASTQGWGQGARLAEAFF
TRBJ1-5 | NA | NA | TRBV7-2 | TGTGCCAGCAGCTTAGAAGCGAATCAGCCCCAGCATTTT | CASSLEANQPQHF
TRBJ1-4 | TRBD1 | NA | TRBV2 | TGTGCCAGCAGTGGAGGACAGGGGGCGCCTAATGAAAAACTGTTTTTT | CASSGGQGAPNEKLFF
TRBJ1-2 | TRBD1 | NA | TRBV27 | TGTGCCAGCAGTTTAACAGGGACAGATCATGGCTACACCTTC | CASSLTGTDHGYTF
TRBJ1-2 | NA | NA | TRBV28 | TGTGCCAGCAGTTTTGGAGGGGCGCGTGGCTACACCTTC | CASSFGGARGYTF
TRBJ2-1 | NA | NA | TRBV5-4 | TGTGCCAGCAGCTCACCTTCGGGGTACTCCTACAATGAGCAGTTCTTC | CASSSPSGYSYNEQFF
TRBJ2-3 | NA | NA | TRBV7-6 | TGTGCCAGCAGCTTAAACCCGGGACTTCCCACAGATACGCAGTATTTT | CASSLNPGLPTDTQYF
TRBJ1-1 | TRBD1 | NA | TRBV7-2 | TGTGCCAGCAGGTACGCATCAGGGGGCACTGAAGCTTTCTTT | CASRYASGGTEAFF
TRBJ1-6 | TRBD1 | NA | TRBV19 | TGTGCCAGTAGACAGGGGATCTCGCCCCTCCACTTT | CASRQGISPLHF
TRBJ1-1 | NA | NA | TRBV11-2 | TGTGCCAGCAGCTTACAATACCCCGGGACTGAAGCTTTCTTT | CASSLQYPGTEAFF
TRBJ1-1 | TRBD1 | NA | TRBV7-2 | TGTGCCAGCAGCTTTACGACAGGGGGAACTGAAGCTTTCTTT | CASSFTTGGTEAFF